The T cell receptor (beta chain) described here comes from a study of shared clonotypes between healthy human individuals. The study, taken as a whole, reports: It was expected that sequencing depth would affect clonotype sharing among donors. Incomplete sequencing of sorted subsets was indicated by rarefaction despite large depth.

The CDR3 length is 12 residues. Trimming shortened V by 4 bases and J by 6 bases, and 9 bases separated the two germline ends. Germline CDR1 and CDR2: GTSNPN and SVGIG (reference sequence). Comments on this clone: Its antigen is not identified.

The protocol was immunoSEQ multiplex PCR, while the TCRdb copy is restricted to in-frame clones and leaves out a portion. The table records about 1,500,000 clones, roughly 96% of them present only once. Sequenced input: naive CD4+ T cells sorted from blood. Subset given: CD45RA+ positively selected. This receptor was identified in a man aged 25 to 45 in good health. This rearrangement joins TRBV30 to TRBJ2-2; no firm D call. CDR3 sequence reads: CAWIDTPGELFF. CDR3 in DNA: TGTGCCTGGATTGACACACCCGGGGAGCTGTTTTTT. The whole variable domain, remainder taken from reference TRBV30 and TRBJ2-2, is SQTIHQWPATLVQPVGSPLSLECTVEGTSNPNLYWYRQAAGRGLQLLFYSVGIGQISSEVPQNLSASRPQDRQFILSSKKLLLSDSGFYLCAWIDTPGELFFGEGSRLTVL.